This T cell receptor beta chain appears in the sequencing data of a study of OX40 agonist ivuxolimab in advanced cancers. Overall study: Those enrolled were 82.7% male, with a mean age of 60 years and ages from about 20 to 90.

Patients with autoimmune history or systemic immunosuppression were excluded. Profiling relied on immunoSEQ multiplex PCR, and the TCRdb table lists in-frame clones only, not all of them. The sample includes approximately 70,000 clones, roughly 83% of them seen just once. This CDR3 is built from 14 residues. Germline V lookup: CDR1 KGHSH, CDR2 LQKENI. V lost 3 bases and J lost 3, with 10 bases in between. This sample comprised CD4+ or CD8+ T cells sorted from blood, obtained in a trial of the OX40 agonist ivuxolimab. This receptor was identified in an adult with an advanced solid tumor such as melanoma, head and neck, liver or kidney cancer. The chain joins TRBV18 to TRBJ2-3, with D hard to call. The DNA for the CDR3 is TGTGCCAGCTCACCGGTCCCAGCAACAGATACGCAGTATTTT. Protein sequence: CASSPVPATDTQYF.